The 24 T cell receptor beta chains below come from one sample, sequenced in a study of control samples from healthy donors and cancer patients. The repertoire was sequenced with immunoSEQ multiplex PCR; TCRdb's copy has only in-frame clones and lacks some. The data hold fewer than 85,000 clones, with 85% to 95% observed a single time. Material for sequencing was blood. Receptors were obtained from a woman in her sixties in good health.

This sequence joins TRBV28 and TRBJ1-5; a possible D gene is TRBD1 (5 bases). V lost 7 bases, J lost 9 bases, and 22 bases lay in between. The CDR3 has 15 amino acids. Germline loops: CDR1 MDHEN, CDR2 SYDVKM. The CDR3, as DNA: TGTGCCAGCACCATCCTCACAGGCGGGCCGGGGCCCCAGCATTTT. Protein: CASTILTGGPGPQHF.

In its sample, this clone was seen once. The chain combines TRBV3-1 (or the pseudogene TRBV3-2) with TRBJ2-2, with D tentatively TRBD1 (5 bases). CDR1 is LGHDT, CDR2 YNNKEL, per germline (reference sequence). The V and J ends lost 1 base and 4 bases respectively, with 7 bases between them. This CDR3 region has 14 residues. The CDR3 sequence is CASSQGQFTGELFF. The CDR3, as DNA: TGTGCCAGCAGCCAAGGACAGTTCACCGGGGAGCTGTTTTTT.

The V call is TRBV28, the J call TRBJ2-7; no firm D call. CDR1 is MDHEN, CDR2 SYDVKM, per germline. Trimming shortened V by 4 bases and J by 0 bases, and 10 bases separated the two germline ends. CDR3 length: 14 residues. The CDR3 sequence is CASSSGGSSYEQYF. DNA of the CDR3: TGTGCCAGCAGTTCTGGTGGAAGCTCCTACGAGCAGTACTTC. Drawing the rest from reference TRBV28 and TRBJ2-7, the complete variable domain is DVKVTQSSRYLVKRTGEKVFLECVQDMDHENMFWYRQDPGLGLRLIYFSYDVKMKEKGDIPEGYSVSREKKERFSLILESASTNQTSMYLCASSSGGSSYEQYFGPGTRLTVT.

This chain connects TRBV6-4 to TRBJ2-1, with a tentative D call TRBD2 (7 bases). Germline-derived CDR1 and CDR2 are MRHNA and SNTAGT. The CDR3 runs 16 residues. The germline V and J ends were trimmed by 6 bases and 7 bases, with 22 bases remaining between them. The CDR3 spells CASSARGGTTGNEQFF. The CDR3 DNA follows: TGTGCCAGCAGCGCCAGGGGAGGGACTACCGGGAATGAGCAGTTCTTC.

The DNA for the CDR3 is TGTGCCAGCAGCGTAGCGGGATTTCCCATTGAGCAGTTCTTC. Protein: CASSVAGFPIEQFF. V gene TRBV9 combines with J gene TRBJ2-1, with TRBD2 as a possible D gene (5 bases). V was shortened by 0 bases and J by 9 bases, with 13 bases between the two germline ends. The germline V gene encodes CDR1 SGDLS and CDR2 YYNGEE. CDR3 size: 14 residues.

The genes are TRBV10-2 and TRBJ2-7; 10 bases align to TRBD2. The ends lost 5 bases at V and 0 bases at J; junction bases unmatched: 7. Germline CDR1 WSHSY, CDR2 SAAADI. The CDR3 totals 16 residues. DNA of the CDR3: TGCGCCAGCAGTACCTCCGGGACTAGCGACTCCTACGAGCAGTACTTC. Protein sequence: CASSTSGTSDSYEQYF.

This sequence joins TRBV3-1 (or the pseudogene TRBV3-2) and TRBJ1-4; D uncertain. V was shortened by 8 bases and J by 7 bases, with 11 bases between the two germline ends. The CDR3 sequence is 12 residues long. Germline CDR1 and CDR2: LGHDT and YNNKEL (reference sequence). The CDR3: CASGIGVEKLFF. CDR3 nucleotides: TGTGCCAGCGGGATTGGGGTTGAAAAACTGTTTTTT.

The J gene is TRBJ1-4, the V gene TRBV27; TRBD1 agrees at 8 bases. The germline V gene encodes CDR1 MNHEY and CDR2 SMNVEV (reference sequence). The CDR3 consists of 15 residues. After removal of 2 bases from V and 7 bases from J, the junction contained 6 bases not matched to a gene. The CDR3 loop reads CASSLMGQVAEKLFF. CDR3 coding DNA: TGTGCCAGCAGTTTAATGGGACAGGTAGCTGAAAAACTGTTTTTT.

The J gene is TRBJ2-1, the V gene TRBV30; 11 bases align to TRBD2. The CDR3 length is 15 residues. Looked up from germline, CDR1 is GTSNPN and CDR2 is SVGIG (reference sequence). V shed 7 bases and J 7 bases; nucleotides not matched to a gene: 12. CDR3 DNA sequence: TGTGCCTTAGCGGCTAGCGGGAGGCTGGGGAATGAGCAGTTCTTC. Its protein product is CALAASGRLGNEQFF.

This clone was observed once. This chain joins TRBV5-4 and TRBJ2-7; TRBD1 agrees at 11 bases. Germline V gene lookup returns CDR1 SGHNT and CDR2 YYREEE (reference sequence). The CDR3 length is 13 residues. The trim removed 4 bases at V and 7 bases at J, leaving 4 bases unmatched. The CDR3 sequence is CASSRDRGGEQYF. CDR3 DNA: TGTGCCAGCAGCCGGGACAGGGGGGGGGAGCAGTACTTC.

The J gene is TRBJ2-7, the V gene TRBV11-1; 11 bases line up with TRBD2. V shed 1 base, J shed 6 bases, and the junction held 8 bases outside the gene matches. CDR3 length: 16 amino acids. Germline CDR1 and CDR2: SGHAT and FQDESV (reference sequence). Written as DNA, the CDR3 is TGTGCCAGCAGCTTAGTCCCACTAGCGGGAGATTCCGAGCAGTACTTC. Translation gives CASSLVPLAGDSEQYF. The variable domain in full, completed from reference TRBV11-1 and TRBJ2-7, reads EAEVAQSPRYKITEKSQAVAFWCDPISGHATLYWYRQILGQGPELLVQFQDESVVDDSQLPKDRFSAERLKGVDSTLKIQPAELGDSAMYLCASSLVPLAGDSEQYFGPGTRLTVT.

CDR3 nucleotides: TGTGCCAGCAGTTACGAGGGATCTCAGCAGTACTTC. Translation: CASSYEGSQQYF. J is TRBJ2-7 and V is TRBV6-2 or TRBV6-3; D possibly corresponds to TRBD2 (5 bases). Germline CDR1 and CDR2: MNHEY and SVGEGT. V lost 2 bases, J lost 8 bases, and 10 bases lay in between. The CDR3 spans 12 residues.

The chain links TRBV2 to TRBJ1-4, with D unclear. The CDR3 runs to 14 residues. V dropped 5 bases and J dropped 2 bases, with 9 bases sitting between them. The germline CDR1 and CDR2 sequences are SNHLY and FYNNEI. The CDR3 loop reads CASSTDWTNEKLFF. In nucleotides, the CDR3 is TGTGCCAGCAGTACTGATTGGACTAATGAAAAACTGTTTTTT.

This clone was counted a single time. The chain has TRBV5-1 and TRBJ2-7, with 13 nucleotides matching TRBD2. Germline values: CDR1 SGHRS, CDR2 YFSETQ. The CDR3 contains 15 residues. The V segment lost 0 bases and the J segment 5 bases; nucleotides outside the gene matches: 2. This CDR3 is CASSLATSGRDEQYF. The CDR3 region has the DNA TGCGCCAGCAGCTTGGCCACTAGCGGGAGGGACGAGCAGTACTTC.

This chain connects TRBV14 to TRBJ2-1; the D gene is possibly TRBD1 (5 bases). V was trimmed by 0 bases and J by 15 bases, leaving 15 bases between them. CDR1 is SGHDN and CDR2 is FVKESK in the germline V gene. There are 13 residues in the CDR3. CDR3 in amino acids: CASSQDRGLNRFF. For the CDR3, the DNA is TGTGCCAGCAGCCAAGATAGGGGTTTAAATCGGTTCTTC.

The rearrangement uses TRBV4-2 and TRBJ2-7, with a weak D call TRBD2 (5 bases). Germline V gene lookup returns CDR1 LGHNA and CDR2 YNFKEQ. The CDR3 totals 15 residues. V lost 0 bases and J 1 base, leaving 10 bases between the germline ends. CDR3 DNA: TGTGCCAGCAGCCAAGATCAGAGGGTTTCCTACGAGCAGTACTTC. This encodes CASSQDQRVSYEQYF.

This chain joins TRBV21-1 and TRBJ2-7; the table assigns TRBD2, which was not confirmed against the DNA. TRBV21-1 is a recognized pseudogene. This CDR3 has 21 residues. The CDR3 loop is CASSKRFGLAGGLAGIYEQYF. CDR3 bases: TGTGCCAGCAGCAAAAGGTTCGGGCTAGCGGGAGGGTTAGCTGGAATCTACGAGCAGTACTTC.

This rearrangement joins TRBV10-3 to TRBJ1-1; TRBD1 matches 8 bases. The CDR3 runs 14 residues. The germline gives CDR1 ENHRY, CDR2 SYGVKD. The junction had 9 bases not matched to a gene; V was cut back by 8 bases and J by 4 bases. The CDR3, as DNA: TGTGCCATCGCCCAAACAGGGGGGAGCACTGAAGCTTTCTTT. Its translation: CAIAQTGGSTEAFF.

The chain has TRBV10-2 and TRBJ1-6, with D unclear. V was trimmed by 4 bases and J by 7 bases, leaving 11 bases between them. The CDR3 runs to 14 residues. Germline CDR1 is WSHSY and CDR2 is SAAADI. CDR3 DNA sequence: TGCGCCAGCAGTGTGAGTGGAGGAAATTCACCCCTCCACTTT. It is translated as CASSVSGGNSPLHF.

The chain joins TRBV18 to TRBJ2-3; TRBD1 agrees at 7 bases. J was trimmed by 6 bases and V by 6 bases; bases with no gene match: 12. Germline V gives CDR1 KGHSH, CDR2 LQKENI. The CDR3 extends over 15 amino acids. The CDR3 protein is CASSFGRGSKDTQYF. The CDR3 DNA is TGTGCCAGCTCGTTTGGCAGGGGGTCCAAGGATACGCAGTATTTT.

This chain joins TRBV5-7 and TRBJ1-5, with a weak D call TRBD1 (6 bases). Being an ORF, TRBV5-7 has a function that is uncertain. The CDR3 has 15 amino acids. Trimming stripped 6 bases from V and 0 bases from J, with 13 bases between. The CDR3 sequence: CASKHWTVSNQPQHF. DNA of the CDR3: TGTGCCAGCAAACACTGGACAGTTAGCAATCAGCCCCAGCATTTT.

This chain connects TRBV5-5 to TRBJ1-4; D uncertain. Germline V gene sequence: CDR1 SGHKS, CDR2 YYEKEE (reference sequence). This CDR3 is 11 amino acids long. Trimming cost V 4 bases and J 5 bases, with 3 bases left between them. The CDR3 region is CASSINEKLFF. The CDR3, as DNA: TGTGCCAGCAGCATCAATGAAAAACTGTTTTTT. Drawing the rest from reference TRBV5-5 and TRBJ1-4, the complete variable domain is DAGVTQSPTHLIKTRGQQVTLRCSPISGHKSVSWYQQVLGQGPQFIFQYYEKEERGRGNFPDRFSARQFPNYSSELNVNALLLGDSALYLCASSINEKLFFGSGTQLSVL.

The rearrangement uses TRBV2 and TRBJ1-5; D gene ambiguous. The CDR3 is made up of 15 amino acids. Germline CDR1 is SNHLY and CDR2 is FYNNEI. V was shortened by 4 bases and J by 0 bases, with 10 bases between the two germline ends. The CDR3 region is CASSANSYSNQPQHF. The CDR3 coding sequence is TGTGCCAGCAGTGCTAACAGCTATAGCAATCAGCCCCAGCATTTT.

The chain uses TRBV19 and TRBJ2-1, with D tentatively TRBD1 or TRBD2 (6 bases each). This CDR3 spans 15 amino acids. The germline V and J ends were trimmed by 6 bases and 3 bases, with 15 bases remaining between them. Germline V gene sequence: CDR1 LNHDA, CDR2 SQIVND (reference sequence). The CDR3 here is CASRTRAGHYNEQFF. The DNA of the CDR3 is TGTGCCAGTAGAACCCGGGCGGGACACTACAATGAGCAGTTCTTC.